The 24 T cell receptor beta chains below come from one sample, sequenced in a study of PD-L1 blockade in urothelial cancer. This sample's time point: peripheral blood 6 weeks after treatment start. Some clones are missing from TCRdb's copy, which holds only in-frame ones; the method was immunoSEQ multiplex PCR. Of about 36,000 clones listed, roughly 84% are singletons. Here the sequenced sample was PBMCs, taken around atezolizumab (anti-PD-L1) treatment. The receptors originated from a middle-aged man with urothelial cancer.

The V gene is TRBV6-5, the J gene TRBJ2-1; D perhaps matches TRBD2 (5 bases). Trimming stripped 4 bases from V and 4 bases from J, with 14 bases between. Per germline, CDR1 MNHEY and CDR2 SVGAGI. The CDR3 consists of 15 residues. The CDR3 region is CASSFSLGSYNEQFF. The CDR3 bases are TGTGCCAGCAGTTTCTCACTAGGGTCATACAATGAGCAGTTCTTC.

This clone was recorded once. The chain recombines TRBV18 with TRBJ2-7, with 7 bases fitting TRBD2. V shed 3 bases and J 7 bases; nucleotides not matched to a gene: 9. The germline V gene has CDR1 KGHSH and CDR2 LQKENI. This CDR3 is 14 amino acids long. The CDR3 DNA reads TGTGCCAGCTCACCCCTAGCGGAGTCCTTAGAGCAGTACTTC. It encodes CASSPLAESLEQYF.

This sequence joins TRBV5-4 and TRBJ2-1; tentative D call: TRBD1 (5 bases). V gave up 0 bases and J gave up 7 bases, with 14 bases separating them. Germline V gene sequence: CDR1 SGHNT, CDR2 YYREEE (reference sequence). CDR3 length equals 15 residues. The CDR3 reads CASSLDGQARNEQFF. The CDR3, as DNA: TGTGCCAGCAGCTTGGATGGACAAGCTAGGAATGAGCAGTTCTTC.

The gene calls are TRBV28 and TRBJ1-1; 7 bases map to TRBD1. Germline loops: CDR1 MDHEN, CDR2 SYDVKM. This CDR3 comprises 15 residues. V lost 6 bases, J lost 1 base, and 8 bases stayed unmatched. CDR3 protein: CASSLTGTANTEAFF. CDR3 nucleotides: TGTGCCAGCAGCTTAACCGGGACAGCGAACACTGAAGCTTTCTTT.

CDR3 residues: CSVGRAQETQYF. CDR3 sequence (DNA): TGCAGCGTTGGAAGAGCCCAAGAGACCCAGTACTTC. The V call is TRBV29-1, the J call TRBJ2-5, with D unclear. The CDR3 is 12 amino acids. Germline CDR1 is SQVTM and CDR2 is ANQGSEA. The germline V and J ends were trimmed by 4 bases and 1 base, with 7 bases remaining between them.

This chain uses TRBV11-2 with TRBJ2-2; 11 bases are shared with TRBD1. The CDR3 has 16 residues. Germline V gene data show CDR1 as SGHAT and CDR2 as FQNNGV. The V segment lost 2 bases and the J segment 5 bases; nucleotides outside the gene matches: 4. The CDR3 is CASSLRDRGWTGELFF. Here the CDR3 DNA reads TGTGCCAGCAGCTTACGGGACAGGGGGTGGACCGGGGAGCTGTTTTTT.

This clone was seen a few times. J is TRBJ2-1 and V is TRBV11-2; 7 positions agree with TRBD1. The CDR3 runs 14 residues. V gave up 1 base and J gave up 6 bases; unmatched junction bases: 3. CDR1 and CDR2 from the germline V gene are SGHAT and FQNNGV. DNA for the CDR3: TGTGCCAGCAGCTTAGGGGACAGACTCAATGAGCAGTTCTTC. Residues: CASSLGDRLNEQFF.

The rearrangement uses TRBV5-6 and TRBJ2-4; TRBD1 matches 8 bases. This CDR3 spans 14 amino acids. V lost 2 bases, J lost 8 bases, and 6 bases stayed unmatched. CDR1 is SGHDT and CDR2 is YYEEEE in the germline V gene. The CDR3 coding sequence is TGTGCCAGCAGCTTAGGGTTACAGGGGGACATTCAGTACTTC. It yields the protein CASSLGLQGDIQYF.

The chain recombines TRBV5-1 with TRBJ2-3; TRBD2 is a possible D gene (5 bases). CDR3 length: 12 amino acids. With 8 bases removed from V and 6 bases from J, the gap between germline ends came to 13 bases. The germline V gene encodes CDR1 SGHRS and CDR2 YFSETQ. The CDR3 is CASLGRGDTQYF. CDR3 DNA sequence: TGCGCCAGTCTAGGGCGCGGGGATACGCAGTATTTT. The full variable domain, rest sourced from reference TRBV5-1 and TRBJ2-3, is KAGVTQTPRYLIKTRGQQVTLSCSPISGHRSVSWYQQTPGQGLQFLFEYFSETQRNKGNFPGRFSGRQFSNSRSEMNVSTLELGDSALYLCASLGRGDTQYFGPGTRLTVL.

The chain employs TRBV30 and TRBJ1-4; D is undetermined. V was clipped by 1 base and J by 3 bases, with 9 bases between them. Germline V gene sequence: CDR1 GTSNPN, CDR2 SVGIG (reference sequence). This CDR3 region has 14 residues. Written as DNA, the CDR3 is TGTGCCTGGAGTGACGGGAGAGCTAATGAAAAACTGTTTTTT. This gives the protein CAWSDGRANEKLFF.

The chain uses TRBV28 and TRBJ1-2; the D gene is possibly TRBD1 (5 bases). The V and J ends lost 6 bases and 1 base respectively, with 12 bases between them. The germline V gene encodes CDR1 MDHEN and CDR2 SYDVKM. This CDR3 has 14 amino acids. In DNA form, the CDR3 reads TGTGCCAGCAGCCGTCTCGACAGTAACTATGGCTACACCTTC. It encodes CASSRLDSNYGYTF.

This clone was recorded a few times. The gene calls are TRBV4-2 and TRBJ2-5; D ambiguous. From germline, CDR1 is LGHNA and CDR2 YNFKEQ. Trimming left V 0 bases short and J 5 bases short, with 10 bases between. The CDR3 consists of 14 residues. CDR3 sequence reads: CASSQEAFGETQYF. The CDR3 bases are TGTGCCAGCAGCCAAGAGGCCTTCGGGGAGACCCAGTACTTC.

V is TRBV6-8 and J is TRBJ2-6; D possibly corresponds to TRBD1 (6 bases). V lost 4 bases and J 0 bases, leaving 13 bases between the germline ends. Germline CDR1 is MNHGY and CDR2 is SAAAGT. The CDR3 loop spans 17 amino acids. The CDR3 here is CASSSDSEFSGANVLTF. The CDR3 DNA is TGTGCCAGCAGTTCGGACAGCGAATTCTCTGGGGCCAACGTCCTGACTTTC.

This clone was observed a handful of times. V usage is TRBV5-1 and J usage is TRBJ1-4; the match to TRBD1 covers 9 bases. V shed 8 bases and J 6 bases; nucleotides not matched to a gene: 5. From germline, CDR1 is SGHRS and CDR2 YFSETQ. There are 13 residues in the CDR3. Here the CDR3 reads CASQRDRDEKLFF. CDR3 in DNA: TGCGCCAGTCAGCGGGACAGGGATGAAAAACTGTTTTTT.

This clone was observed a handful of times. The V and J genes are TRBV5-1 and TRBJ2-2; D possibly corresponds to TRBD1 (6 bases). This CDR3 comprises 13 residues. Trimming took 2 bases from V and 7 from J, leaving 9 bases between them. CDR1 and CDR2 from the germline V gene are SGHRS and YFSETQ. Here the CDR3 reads CASSFGTNGELFF. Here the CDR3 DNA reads TGCGCCAGCAGCTTCGGGACAAACGGGGAGCTGTTTTTT.

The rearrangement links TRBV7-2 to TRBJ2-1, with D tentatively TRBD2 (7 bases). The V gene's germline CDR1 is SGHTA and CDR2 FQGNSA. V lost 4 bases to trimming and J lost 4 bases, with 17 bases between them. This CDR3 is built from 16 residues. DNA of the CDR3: TGTGCCAGCAGCTATAGAGGGGGGGCCGCGTACAATGAGCAGTTCTTC. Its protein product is CASSYRGGAAYNEQFF.

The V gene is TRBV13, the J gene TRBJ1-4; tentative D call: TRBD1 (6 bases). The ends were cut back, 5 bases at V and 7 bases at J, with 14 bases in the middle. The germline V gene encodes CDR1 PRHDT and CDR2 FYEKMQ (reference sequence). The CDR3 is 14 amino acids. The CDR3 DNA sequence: TGTGCCAGCAGCCAAACAGGGTCGGGTGAAAAACTGTTTTTT. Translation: CASSQTGSGEKLFF.

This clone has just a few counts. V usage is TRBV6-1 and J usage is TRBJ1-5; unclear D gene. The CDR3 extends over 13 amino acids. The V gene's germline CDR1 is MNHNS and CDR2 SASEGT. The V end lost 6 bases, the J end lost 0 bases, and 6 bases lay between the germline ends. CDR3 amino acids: CASRTYSNQPQHF. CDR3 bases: TGTGCCAGCAGGACTTATAGCAATCAGCCCCAGCATTTT.

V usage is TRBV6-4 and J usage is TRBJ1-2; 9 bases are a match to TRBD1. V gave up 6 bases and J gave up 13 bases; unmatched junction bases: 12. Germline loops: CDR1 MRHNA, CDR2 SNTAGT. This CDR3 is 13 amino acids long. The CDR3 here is CASSFEDRGAITF. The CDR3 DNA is TGTGCCAGCAGCTTCGAAGACAGGGGGGCTATCACCTTC.

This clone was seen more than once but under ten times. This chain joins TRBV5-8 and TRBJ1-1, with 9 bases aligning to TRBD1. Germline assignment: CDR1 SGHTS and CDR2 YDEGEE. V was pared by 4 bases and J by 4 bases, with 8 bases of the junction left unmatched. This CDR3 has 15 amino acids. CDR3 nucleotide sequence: TGTGCCAGCAGCAAACAGGGGGCGCTGAGCACTGAAGCTTTCTTT. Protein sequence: CASSKQGALSTEAFF.

CDR3 nucleotide sequence: TGCGCCAGCAGCCAAGGTGCTAGCGGGAGTTACGAGCAGTACTTC. Translation gives CASSQGASGSYEQYF. V is TRBV4-1 and J is TRBJ2-7; 10 positions agree with TRBD2. The CDR3 length is 15 residues. Germline CDR1 and CDR2: MGHRA and YSYEKL. The trim removed 1 base at V and 4 bases at J, leaving 4 bases unmatched.

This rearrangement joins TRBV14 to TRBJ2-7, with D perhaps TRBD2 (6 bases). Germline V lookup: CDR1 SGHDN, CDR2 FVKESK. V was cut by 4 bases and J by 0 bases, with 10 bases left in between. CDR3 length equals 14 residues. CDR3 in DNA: TGTGCCAGCAGCCCGGATAGCGGCTCCTACGAGCAGTACTTC. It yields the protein CASSPDSGSYEQYF.

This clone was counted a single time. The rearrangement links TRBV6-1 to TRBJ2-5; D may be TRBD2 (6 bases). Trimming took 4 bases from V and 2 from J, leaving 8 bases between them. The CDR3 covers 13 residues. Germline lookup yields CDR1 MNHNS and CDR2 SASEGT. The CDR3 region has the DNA TGTGCCAGCAGTGGCGGGATACAAGAGACCCAGTACTTC. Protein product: CASSGGIQETQYF.

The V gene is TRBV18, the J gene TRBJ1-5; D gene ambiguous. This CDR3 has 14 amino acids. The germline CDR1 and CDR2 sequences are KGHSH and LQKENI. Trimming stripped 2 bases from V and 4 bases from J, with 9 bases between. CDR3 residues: CASSPDGRNQPQHF. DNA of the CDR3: TGTGCCAGCTCACCAGACGGCAGGAATCAGCCCCAGCATTTT.